A single sample is the source of the 23 T cell receptor beta chains below, sequenced in a study of T cells in Graves' hyperthyroidism and ophthalmopathy. There were TCR beta CDR3 regions amplified from RNA transcripts. The HTBI primer set drove a first-round RT-PCR of the TCR CDR3. MiXCR, applied by TCRdb to the multiplex PCR reads, yields one record per CDR3 protein. The sample holds about 530,000 distinct CDR3 sequences, 15% to 20% seen once. Sequenced: blood. The source is a woman aged 18-29 years with Graves' ophthalmopathy.

As regards this clonotype: A single base separates this from a much larger clone, so it may be a read error. The chain carries TRBV28 and TRBJ1-1; D perhaps matches TRBD1 (5 bases). Trimming took off 4 bases at V and 5 bases at J, with 17 bases between the two ends. The CDR3 loop spans 15 amino acids. Germline V lookup: CDR1 MDHEN, CDR2 SYDVKM. The CDR3 nucleotides are TGTGCCAGCAGTTCGCTGGGGGGTGGATGGACTGAAGCTTTCTTT. Its translation is CASSSLGGGWTEAFF.

This clonotype was counted ten times or more. The chain has TRBV20-1 and TRBJ1-2, with D unclear. Trimming shortened V by 3 bases and J by 3 bases, and 20 bases separated the two germline ends. Per germline, CDR1 DFQATT and CDR2 SNEGSKA (reference sequence). The CDR3 sequence is 16 residues long. CDR3: CSASYGELSRDYGYTF. The CDR3 nucleotides read TGCAGTGCTAGCTATGGGGAACTCTCGAGGGACTATGGCTACACCTTC.

V is TRBV27 and J is TRBJ2-7; possible D gene TRBD2, 5 bases. Trimming pared 2 bases from V and 0 bases from J, leaving 8 bases between. The CDR3 has 14 residues. Germline CDR1 is MNHEY and CDR2 is SMNVEV (reference sequence). The CDR3 coding sequence is TGTGCCAGCAGTTTAATGGGGAGCTCCTACGAGCAGTACTTC. Encoded protein: CASSLMGSSYEQYF.

This clonotype was counted at least ten times. The CDR3 loop is CASSLFHEQYF. The CDR3 region has the DNA TGTGCCAGCAGTTTGTTCCACGAGCAGTACTTC. This sequence joins TRBV28 and TRBJ2-7; D gene uncertain. The germline gives CDR1 MDHEN, CDR2 SYDVKM. The CDR3 has 11 amino acids. V dropped 3 bases and J dropped 5 bases, with 5 bases sitting between them.

This clonotype appeared a few times. The chain recombines TRBV2 with TRBJ1-2; D gene uncertain. Germline CDR1 reads SNHLY; CDR2 reads FYNNEI. Trimming shortened V by 1 base and J by 5 bases, and 11 bases separated the two germline ends. This CDR3 region has 14 residues. The CDR3 spells CASSEVSGGYGYTF. CDR3 sequence (DNA): TGTGCCAGCAGTGAAGTCTCCGGAGGATATGGCTACACCTTC.

This clonotype was recorded many times. The rearrangement joins TRBV7-9 to TRBJ2-7; D gene unclear. Germline loops: CDR1 SEHNR, CDR2 FQNEAQ (reference sequence). The ends were cut back, 5 bases at V and 4 bases at J, with 18 bases in the middle. The CDR3 is made up of 15 amino acids. For the CDR3, the DNA is TGTGCCAGCAGCCTAGAGTTGACCCAGGAGTACGAGCAGTACTTC. It yields the protein CASSLELTQEYEQYF.

This clonotype was observed a handful of times. This chain links TRBV18 with TRBJ1-2; D is unresolved. Looked up from germline, CDR1 is KGHSH and CDR2 is LQKENI. The CDR3 spans 12 residues. The V end lost 3 bases, the J end lost 10 bases, and 12 bases lay between the germline ends. The CDR3 is CASSPQEQFYTF. As DNA, the CDR3 is TGTGCCAGCTCACCCCAGGAACAGTTCTACACCTTC.

The chain links TRBV28 to TRBJ1-2; TRBD1 matches 9 bases. The CDR3 totals 14 residues. Trimming took 3 bases from V and 7 from J; bases not matched to a gene: 6. Germline V lookup: CDR1 MDHEN, CDR2 SYDVKM. The CDR3 reads CASSFPGTGSGYTF. CDR3 DNA sequence: TGTGCCAGCAGTTTTCCCGGGACAGGGTCTGGCTACACCTTC.

This clonotype occurred many times. This chain joins TRBV12-3 or TRBV12-4 and TRBJ2-5, with D possibly TRBD1 on 6 matching bases. This CDR3 is built from 13 residues. Between the trimmed V and J ends, which lost 6 bases and 5 bases, there was a span of 13 bases. CDR3 region: CASRSQGWETQYF. CDR3 nucleotides: TGTGCCAGCAGATCACAGGGATGGGAGACCCAGTACTTC.

The J gene is TRBJ1-5, the V gene TRBV10-3; D might be TRBD1 (6 bases). This CDR3 contains 14 residues. Germline V gene data show CDR1 as ENHRY and CDR2 as SYGVKD. V lost 6 bases and J 1 base, leaving 10 bases between the germline ends. The DNA of the CDR3 is TGTGCCATCAGGGAAACAGGGAGCAATCAGCCCCAGCATTTT. Its protein is CAIRETGSNQPQHF.

This chain uses TRBV19 with TRBJ2-4; 9 nucleotides agree with TRBD1. There are 14 residues in the CDR3. The germline V gene encodes CDR1 LNHDA and CDR2 SQIVND (reference sequence). The ends lost 7 bases at V and 8 bases at J; junction bases unmatched: 9. This chain's CDR3 is CASTPGQGIDIQYF. DNA for the CDR3: TGTGCCAGTACCCCGGGACAGGGAATTGACATTCAGTACTTC.

Turning to this clonotype: A much bigger clone sits one base away, suggesting this may be a read error. CDR3 amino acids: CATSRDPDTEAFF. CDR3 DNA sequence: TGTGCCACCAGCAGAGATCCGGACACTGAAGCTTTCTTT. V usage is TRBV15 and J usage is TRBJ1-1, with D uncertain. The CDR3 is made up of 13 amino acids. The V gene lost 0 bases and the J gene lost 3 bases, with 5 bases spanning the gap. Germline assignment: CDR1 LNHNV and CDR2 YYDKDF (reference sequence).

V usage is TRBV11-2 and J usage is TRBJ1-5, with 7 bases identical to TRBD1. V lost 1 base, J lost 6 bases, and 9 bases stayed unmatched. CDR1 is SGHAT, CDR2 FQNNGV, per germline. This CDR3 region has 16 residues. CDR3 sequence: CASSLGPGGQGQPQHF. The DNA for the CDR3 is TGTGCCAGCAGCTTAGGACCAGGGGGGCAGGGTCAGCCCCAGCATTTT.

The chain carries TRBV15 and TRBJ2-1; TRBD2 matches at 13 bases. The V segment lost 5 bases and the J segment 12 bases; nucleotides outside the gene matches: 13. This CDR3 is built from 16 residues. Germline CDR1 reads LNHNV; CDR2 reads YYDKDF (reference sequence). CDR3 DNA: TGTGCCACCAGCCGATATGTACGGACTAGCGGGAGTGGGCAGTTCTTC. This gives the protein CATSRYVRTSGSGQFF. Based on the CDR3 plus reference TRBV15 and TRBJ2-1, the full variable domain is DAMVIQNPRYQVTQFGKPVTLSCSQTLNHNVMYWYQQKSSQAPKLLFHYYDKDFNNEADTPDNFQSRRPNTSFCFLDIRSPGLGDTAMYLCATSRYVRTSGSGQFFGPGTRLTVL.

V usage is TRBV29-1 and J usage is TRBJ2-1, with a tentative D call TRBD1 (5 bases). Germline V gene lookup returns CDR1 SQVTM and CDR2 ANQGSEA. The CDR3 runs to 12 residues. Deletions cut 3 bases from V and 8 bases from J, with 11 bases between. The CDR3 nucleotides are TGCAGCGTTGAGTCCAGGGTCTATGAGCAGTTCTTC. This gives the protein CSVESRVYEQFF.

At least ten counts were recorded for this clonotype. V gene TRBV28 combines with J gene TRBJ1-2, with D perhaps matching TRBD1 (5 bases). Trimming pared 5 bases from V and 2 bases from J, leaving 15 bases between. CDR3 size: 15 residues. Looked up from germline, CDR1 is MDHEN and CDR2 is SYDVKM. The CDR3: CASSPPGQSNYGYTF. CDR3 sequence (DNA): TGTGCCAGCAGTCCGCCGGGGCAGAGCAACTATGGCTACACCTTC.

This clonotype was detected many times. The chain is built from TRBV12-3 or TRBV12-4 and TRBJ1-2; D gene unclear. This CDR3 contains 13 residues. The V end was cut by 6 bases, the J end by 0 bases, with 8 bases between. The CDR3 coding sequence is TGTGCCAGCAGCCATGGGGCTAACTATGGCTACACCTTC. Its protein product is CASSHGANYGYTF.

This clonotype appeared many times. This chain links TRBV2 with TRBJ1-6; no reliable D call. Germline CDR1 reads SNHLY; CDR2 reads FYNNEI. V shed 1 base and J shed 7 bases, with 5 bases lying between them. The CDR3 is made up of 13 amino acids. DNA of the CDR3: TGTGCCAGCAGTGAAGAATTCAATTCACCCCTCCACTTT. Translated: CASSEEFNSPLHF. Supplemented by reference TRBV2 and TRBJ1-6, the full variable domain reads EPEVTQTPSHQVTQMGQEVILRCVPISNHLYFYWYRQILGQKVEFLVSFYNNEISEKSEIFDDQFSVERPDGSNFTLKIRSTKLEDSAMYFCASSEEFNSPLHFGNGTRLTVT.

This clonotype was seen many times. This chain links TRBV20-1 with TRBJ2-7; 7 bases are a match to TRBD1. This CDR3 is built from 16 residues. CDR1 DFQATT and CDR2 SNEGSKA come from the germline V gene (reference sequence). The junction had 9 bases not matched to a gene; V was cut back by 1 base and J by 0 bases. CDR3 loop: CSARAPSRDSSYEQYF. CDR3 bases: TGCAGTGCTAGAGCCCCGAGCCGGGACAGCTCCTACGAGCAGTACTTC.

This clonotype was detected many times. This chain links TRBV28 with TRBJ1-6; TRBD1 aligns across 10 bases. This CDR3 spans 14 amino acids. Germline values: CDR1 MDHEN, CDR2 SYDVKM. J gave up 6 bases and V 5 bases, and 1 base lay outside the gene matches. Here the CDR3 reads CASSRDRGNSPLHF. CDR3 coding DNA: TGTGCCAGCAGTCGGGACAGGGGTAATTCACCCCTCCACTTT.

The chain employs TRBV4-1 and TRBJ2-1, with 11 bases aligning to TRBD2. The CDR3 covers 17 residues. Trimming at V came to 0 bases and at J to 3 bases, leaving 4 bases not matched to a gene. Germline CDR1 and CDR2: MGHRA and YSYEKL. The CDR3 is CASSQDMGTSGYNEQFF. Written as DNA, the CDR3 is TGCGCCAGCAGCCAAGATATGGGGACTAGCGGCTACAATGAGCAGTTCTTC.

This clonotype has a handful of counts. The chain joins TRBV5-5 to TRBJ2-1; 7 bases align to TRBD2. The J segment lost 7 bases and the V segment lost 2 bases, leaving 6 bases of the junction unmatched. This CDR3 spans 14 amino acids. The germline CDR1 and CDR2 sequences are SGHKS and YYEKEE (reference sequence). This CDR3 is CASSFLRGWNEQFF. The CDR3 nucleotides are TGTGCCAGCAGCTTTTTGCGGGGGTGGAATGAGCAGTTCTTC.

V usage is TRBV7-8 and J usage is TRBJ2-7; D possibly corresponds to TRBD2 (6 bases). CDR3 size: 12 residues. Germline loops: CDR1 SGHVS, CDR2 FQNEAQ. Trimming shortened V by 1 base and J by 6 bases, and 7 bases separated the two germline ends. CDR3 nucleotides: TGTGCCAGCAGCTTAGACGGGGGCGAGCAGTACTTC. Protein product: CASSLDGGEQYF.